This entry concerns a single TCR beta chain. The sample originates from a study of blood T cell repertoires in COVID-19. The V gene lost 7 bases and the J gene lost 5 bases, with 14 bases spanning the gap. The CDR3 spans 13 residues. CDR1 SNHLY and CDR2 FYNNEI come from the germline V gene. Each participant's cohort was designated according to participant-reported clinical history. Assay used: immunoSEQ multiplex PCR; TCRdb lists only in-frame clones, some missing. The sample records 210,000 or so clones, more than 75% being singletons. Sequenced material: PBMCs or T cells enriched from blood (not recorded which). This receptor was obtained from a man aged 25 to 40 with acute COVID-19. The chain joins TRBV2 to TRBJ1-1, with a possible D match to TRBD1 (5 bases). The DNA for the CDR3 is TGTGCCAGCATCGCAGGGAAGGGGACTGAAGCTTTCTTT. It translates to CASIAGKGTEAFF.